This T cell receptor beta chain was observed in a study of cytomegalovirus exposure and HLA in healthy donors. The PCR made use of 60 Vbeta and 13 Jbeta primers. TCRdb keeps only in-frame clones here, not all; method: immunoSEQ multiplex PCR. The table shows about 130,000 clones, with approximately 82% occurring only once. Study-wide points: TCR association rates varied by HLA locus in a later analysis, with DRB1 highest and HLA-C lowest. Researchers catalogued around 150 TCR beta chains as cytomegalovirus-associated.

This clone was detected only a few times. Its antigen is not known. The clonotype comes from a boy aged 2 to 10 in good health and CMV-seronegative. The sample comprised PBMCs.

Here the CDR3 DNA reads TGCGCCAGCAGCCTATGGACAGGGCCCGGGGAGCTGTTTTTT. Translated, it gives CASSLWTGPGELFF. The chain combines TRBV5-1 with TRBJ2-2; 8 positions match TRBD1. The CDR3 is made up of 14 amino acids. Trimming at V came to 4 bases and at J to 6 bases, leaving 5 bases not matched to a gene. From germline, CDR1 is SGHRS and CDR2 YFSETQ.